One TCR beta chain is described in this entry. Its target is not known. This CDR3 is 13 amino acids long. The germline gives CDR1 WNHNN, CDR2 SYGVQD (reference sequence). The V and J ends lost 2 bases and 3 bases respectively, with 7 bases between them. This sample is part of a study of cytomegalovirus exposure and HLA in healthy donors. Study-wide background: Among the 400 or so donors who were genotyped, about 84% fell in the genetic ancestry cluster that is associated with self-reported Caucasian donors. Findings and caveats of the study: When a later analysis was performed, an Asian-associated ancestry cluster reportedly had fewer N-insertions than the approximately 690-donor mean. A later analysis by the authors found several of the most significant clusters apparently linked to common viral pathogens. According to an earlier analysis, most TCR beta V segments yielded productive rearrangements about 87% or about 30% of the time.

The PCR contained 60 Vbeta and 13 Jbeta primers. The protocol was immunoSEQ multiplex PCR, while the TCRdb copy is restricted to in-frame clones and leaves out a portion. The data hold 150,000 to 200,000 clones, with about three quarters observed a single time. The sequenced material came from PBMCs. The J gene is TRBJ1-2, the V gene TRBV10-1; D not certain. This receptor was taken from a man younger than 30 in good health and CMV-seronegative. In DNA, the CDR3 is TGCGCCAGCAGTGAGAACCGGGACTATGGCTACACCTTC. Its translation is CASSENRDYGYTF.